What follows are 22 T cell receptor beta chains derived from one specimen sequenced in a study of blood T cell repertoires in COVID-19. Produced via immunoSEQ multiplex PCR; TCRdb's table is partial and in-frame only. The sample holds 110,000 or so clones, approximately 80% seen once. The sample consisted of peripheral blood. These receptors came from a woman of 80 years or more with active or convalescent COVID-19.

V usage is TRBV9 and J usage is TRBJ1-6, with D possibly being TRBD1 (6 bases). The CDR3 consists of 14 residues. The ends were cut back, 3 bases at V and 10 bases at J, with 14 bases in the middle. CDR1 is SGDLS and CDR2 is YYNGEE in the germline V gene. CDR3 sequence: CASSAQGTGSPLHF. CDR3 bases: TGTGCCAGCAGCGCACAGGGTACTGGGTCACCCCTCCACTTT.

The chain carries TRBV5-1 and TRBJ1-2; D is unclear. V was trimmed by 4 bases and J by 3 bases, leaving 13 bases between them. This CDR3 region has 14 residues. CDR1 and CDR2 (germline): SGHRS, YFSETQ. The CDR3 region is CASSLPDGDYGYTF. CDR3 nucleotides: TGCGCCAGCAGCCTCCCTGACGGGGACTATGGCTACACCTTC.

This clone is a singleton in its sample. The genes are TRBV4-1 and TRBJ2-6; 7 nucleotides agree with TRBD1. The CDR3 loop spans 18 amino acids. Unmatched junction bases numbered 17, after V lost 6 bases and J lost 6 bases. The V gene's germline CDR1 is MGHRA and CDR2 YSYEKL. CDR3 loop: CASSRPGTARLEANVLTF. The DNA of the CDR3 is TGCGCCAGCAGTCGACCCGGGACAGCGAGGCTTGAGGCCAACGTCCTGACTTTC.

The chain combines TRBV11-2 with TRBJ2-7; a weak D match, TRBD2 (7 bases). Germline V CDR1 and CDR2: SGHAT, FQNNGV. V was cut by 1 base and J by 1 base, with 11 bases left in between. The CDR3 is 15 residues long. The CDR3 reads CASSLGRGGSYEQYF. Written as DNA, the CDR3 is TGTGCCAGCAGCTTAGGTAGGGGGGGATCCTACGAGCAGTACTTC. Full variable domain (remainder filled in from reference TRBV11-2 and TRBJ2-7): EAGVAQSPRYKIIEKRQSVAFWCNPISGHATLYWYQQILGQGPKLLIQFQNNGVVDDSQLPKDRFSAERLKGVDSTLKIQPAKLEDSAVYLCASSLGRGGSYEQYFGPGTRLTVT.

The genes are TRBV3-1 (or the pseudogene TRBV3-2) and TRBJ2-5; 10 bases agree with TRBD2. The germline V gene has CDR1 LGHDT and CDR2 YNNKEL (reference sequence). The CDR3 covers 16 residues. The junction had 3 bases not matched to a gene; V was cut back by 1 base and J by 1 base. The CDR3: CASSQGLAGIQETQYF. The CDR3 region has the DNA TGTGCCAGCAGCCAAGGACTAGCGGGTATCCAAGAGACCCAGTACTTC.

This clone was recorded only once. The chain links TRBV6-6 to TRBJ1-5; D is ambiguous. This CDR3 has 16 amino acids. Germline assignment: CDR1 MNHNY and CDR2 SVGAGI (reference sequence). Trimming removed 8 bases from V and 2 bases from J, with 19 bases in between. CDR3 sequence (DNA): TGTGCCAGCGCCCCGTGGGCGGGAGTGGGCAATCAGCCCCAGCATTTT. This gives the protein CASAPWAGVGNQPQHF.

This clone was recorded once. The chain couples TRBV5-6 to TRBJ2-3, with 10 bases lining up with TRBD2. V was pared by 3 bases and J by 6 bases, with 10 bases of the junction left unmatched. Germline-derived CDR1 and CDR2 are SGHDT and YYEEEE. There are 16 residues in the CDR3. The CDR3 spells CASSSSGRAWFDTQYF. In DNA, the CDR3 is TGTGCCAGCAGCTCAAGCGGGAGGGCCTGGTTTGATACGCAGTATTTT. Looking up the rest from reference TRBV5-6 and TRBJ2-3 gives the full variable domain: DAGVTQSPTHLIKTRGQQVTLRCSPKSGHDTVSWYQQALGQGPQFIFQYYEEEERQRGNFPDRFSGHQFPNYSSELNVNALLLGDSALYLCASSSSGRAWFDTQYFGPGTRLTVL.

This chain links TRBV4-1 with TRBJ1-5; TRBD1 matches at 7 bases. Germline V CDR1 and CDR2: MGHRA, YSYEKL. The CDR3 is 17 amino acids. With V trimmed by 0 bases and J by 2 bases, 7 bases remained unmatched. In nucleotides, the CDR3 is TGCGCCAGCAGCCAAGACGGGCAGGGGGAGGGCAATCAGCCCCAGCATTTT. This gives the protein CASSQDGQGEGNQPQHF.

This sequence joins TRBV7-9 and TRBJ2-1, with D perhaps TRBD1 (6 bases). This CDR3 is built from 16 residues. With 6 bases removed from V and 1 base from J, the gap between germline ends came to 16 bases. The germline V gene encodes CDR1 SEHNR and CDR2 FQNEAQ (reference sequence). CDR3 sequence (DNA): TGTGCCAGCAGTAACACAGGGTGGGGATCCTACAATGAGCAGTTCTTC. It translates to CASSNTGWGSYNEQFF. The variable domain in full, completed from reference TRBV7-9 and TRBJ2-1, reads DTGVSQNPRHKITKRGQNVTFRCDPISEHNRLYWYRQTLGQGPEFLTYFQNEAQLEKSRLLSDRFSAERPKGSFSTLEIQRTEQGDSAMYLCASSNTGWGSYNEQFFGPGTRLTVL.

This chain connects TRBV2 to TRBJ2-3; 13 bases line up with TRBD2. Trimming cost V 5 bases and J 4 bases; bases outside gene matches: 9. CDR1 SNHLY and CDR2 FYNNEI come from the germline V gene. CDR3 length equals 17 residues. CDR3 nucleotides: TGTGCCAGCAGTCCCCTTGGACTAGCGGGAGTCGCAGATACGCAGTATTTT. Protein product: CASSPLGLAGVADTQYF.

This chain uses TRBV14 with TRBJ1-2; 8 bases match TRBD1. V lost 4 bases, J lost 4 bases, and 5 bases stayed unmatched. The germline gives CDR1 SGHDN, CDR2 FVKESK. This CDR3 comprises 14 residues. The CDR3 sequence: CASSLPGGFYGYTF. CDR3 sequence (DNA): TGTGCCAGCAGCCTCCCAGGGGGCTTCTATGGCTACACCTTC.

The chain uses TRBV2 and TRBJ2-5; no firm D call. The CDR3 runs 13 residues. With 10 bases removed from V and 2 bases from J, the gap between germline ends came to 14 bases. Germline values: CDR1 SNHLY, CDR2 FYNNEI. CDR3 in DNA: TGTGCCACCCTCCCCCACGGGCAAGAGACCCAGTACTTC. Amino acid sequence: CATLPHGQETQYF.

V and J are TRBV27 and TRBJ2-3; D unresolved. The CDR3 is 13 amino acids. Germline lookup yields CDR1 MNHEY and CDR2 SMNVEV (reference sequence). Trimming removed 6 bases at V and 4 bases at J, with 11 bases between. This chain's CDR3 is CASSDTVPDTQYF. The CDR3 nucleotides are TGTGCCAGCAGCGATACGGTGCCAGATACGCAGTATTTT.

The J gene is TRBJ2-1, the V gene TRBV7-9; 11 bases are shared with TRBD2. Losses at the gene ends were 1 base for V and 9 bases for J; bases not matched to a gene: 14. The CDR3 totals 18 residues. Germline V gene sequence: CDR1 SEHNR, CDR2 FQNEAQ (reference sequence). The CDR3 nucleotides are TGTGCCAGCAGCTTAGGGGCAGGGGGCTGGCTAGCGGGAGGTGAGCAGTTCTTC. Translated: CASSLGAGGWLAGGEQFF.

This clone was recorded once. The chain joins TRBV7-2 to TRBJ1-2; a possible D gene is TRBD1 (5 bases). CDR1 is SGHTA and CDR2 is FQGNSA in the germline V gene. The CDR3 is 14 amino acids. Trimming pared 6 bases from V and 4 bases from J, leaving 15 bases between. The CDR3 coding sequence is TGTGCCAGCAGGGTGGGCAGGACACTCTATGGCTACACCTTC. It is translated as CASRVGRTLYGYTF.

The gene calls are TRBV7-6 and TRBJ1-1; tentative D call: TRBD1 (5 bases). This CDR3 is 15 amino acids long. Between the trimmed V and J ends, which lost 2 bases and 6 bases, there was a span of 16 bases. Germline loops: CDR1 SGHVS, CDR2 FNYEAQ. The CDR3 DNA reads as TGTGCCAGCAGCTTACAAATCGAGTGGGGCCCTGAAGCTTTCTTT. Encoded protein: CASSLQIEWGPEAFF.

This chain connects TRBV20-1 to TRBJ2-5; 8 bases map to TRBD1. V was pared by 3 bases and J by 2 bases, with 2 bases of the junction left unmatched. The CDR3 covers 13 residues. The germline CDR1 and CDR2 sequences are DFQATT and SNEGSKA (reference sequence). CDR3: CSASGTGQETQYF. DNA for the CDR3: TGCAGTGCTAGTGGGACAGGACAAGAGACCCAGTACTTC.

The chain uses TRBV4-2 and TRBJ2-1; the D gene is possibly TRBD2 (6 bases). This CDR3 contains 16 residues. Trimming cost V 1 base and J 0 bases, with 10 bases left between them. Germline CDR1 and CDR2: LGHNA and YNFKEQ. CDR3 residues: CASSQGSSGSYNEQFF. For the CDR3, the DNA is TGTGCCAGCAGCCAAGGAAGTAGCGGCTCCTACAATGAGCAGTTCTTC.

The gene calls are TRBV7-9 and TRBJ2-7; D not certain. Trimming removed 2 bases at V and 7 bases at J, with 9 bases between. From germline, CDR1 is SEHNR and CDR2 FQNEAQ (reference sequence). This CDR3 is built from 12 residues. CDR3 sequence (DNA): TGTGCCAGCAGCTTACCCCTACGGGAGCAGTACTTC. This gives the protein CASSLPLREQYF.

The chain employs TRBV28 and TRBJ2-1, with D unresolved. V was cut by 4 bases and J by 6 bases, with 10 bases left in between. The CDR3 spans 13 residues. Looked up from germline, CDR1 is MDHEN and CDR2 is SYDVKM. For the CDR3, the DNA is TGTGCCAGCAGTTCGACTTTATCCAATGAGCAGTTCTTC. Its protein is CASSSTLSNEQFF.

This chain joins TRBV6-5 and TRBJ1-4; the match to TRBD1 covers 7 bases. CDR1 is MNHEY and CDR2 is SVGAGI in the germline V gene. J gave up 13 bases and V 5 bases, and 10 bases lay outside the gene matches. The CDR3 sequence is 13 residues long. The CDR3 region is CASSTPRQGGLFF. For the CDR3, the DNA is TGTGCCAGCAGTACACCCCGACAGGGTGGACTGTTTTTT.

The genes are TRBV10-3 and TRBJ2-3, with 9 bases aligning to TRBD1. The CDR3 runs to 16 residues. CDR1 and CDR2 (germline): ENHRY, SYGVKD. Trimming cost V 2 bases and J 2 bases; bases outside gene matches: 5. The DNA for the CDR3 is TGTGCCATCAGTGAGGGACAGGGGCTCAACACAGATACGCAGTATTTT. This gives the protein CAISEGQGLNTDTQYF.